This entry describes one T cell receptor (beta chain). The antigen is not known. cDNA libraries of TCR beta carried unique molecular identifiers. TCRdb independently ran MiXCR on the PCR reads; one entry per CDR3 protein. The sample consists of around 710,000 distinct CDR3 sequences, 40% to 55% of them appearing once. The entry originates in a study of post-analysis software for immune sequencing data. About the research overall: Relapsing-remitting, secondary progressive and progressive-relapsing multiple sclerosis were all included among the disease courses. General observations from the study: Samples prepared in the same batch strongly co-clustered by F measure. Multiple sclerosis patients had significantly lower normalized Chao1 diversity than controls. TRBV segments more frequent in patients than in controls numbered several and included TRBV5-6, TRBV5-1 and TRBV20-1.

Trimming removed 6 bases from V and 2 bases from J; junction bases left unmatched: 6. The CDR3 consists of 13 residues. Germline values: CDR1 SQVTM, CDR2 ANQGSEA. V gene TRBV29-1 combines with J gene TRBJ2-7, with 8 bases matching TRBD2. The clonotype comes from a girl aged 5-17 years with multiple sclerosis. Specimen: blood. The CDR3 region has the DNA TGCAGCGTAGAGCGGGAGATCCCCTACGAGCAGTACTTC. Residues: CSVEREIPYEQYF.